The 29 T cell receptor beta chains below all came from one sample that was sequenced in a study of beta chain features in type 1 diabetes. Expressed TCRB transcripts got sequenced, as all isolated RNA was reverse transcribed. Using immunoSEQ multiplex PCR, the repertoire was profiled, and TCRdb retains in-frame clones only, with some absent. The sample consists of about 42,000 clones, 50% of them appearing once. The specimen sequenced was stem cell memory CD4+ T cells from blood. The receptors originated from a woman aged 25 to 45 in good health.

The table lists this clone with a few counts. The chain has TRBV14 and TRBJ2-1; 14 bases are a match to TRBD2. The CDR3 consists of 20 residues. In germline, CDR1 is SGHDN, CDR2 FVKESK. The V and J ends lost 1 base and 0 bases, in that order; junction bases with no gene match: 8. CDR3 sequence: CASSQVGTSGRRASYNEQFF. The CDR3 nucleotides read TGTGCCAGCAGCCAAGTTGGGACTAGCGGGAGACGAGCCTCCTACAATGAGCAGTTCTTC.

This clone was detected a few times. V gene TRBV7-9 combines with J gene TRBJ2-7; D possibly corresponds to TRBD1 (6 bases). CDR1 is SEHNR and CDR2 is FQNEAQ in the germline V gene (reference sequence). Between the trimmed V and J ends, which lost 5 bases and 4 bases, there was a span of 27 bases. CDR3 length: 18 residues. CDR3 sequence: CASSPTQGRGQSLYEQYF. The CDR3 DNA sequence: TGTGCCAGCAGCCCCACACAGGGACGAGGCCAGTCCTTATACGAGCAGTACTTC.

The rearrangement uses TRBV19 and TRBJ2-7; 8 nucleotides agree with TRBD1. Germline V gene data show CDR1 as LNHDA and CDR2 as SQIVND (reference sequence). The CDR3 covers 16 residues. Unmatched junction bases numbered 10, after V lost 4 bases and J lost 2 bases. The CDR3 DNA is TGTGCCAGTAGTAGCCTCCGGGACAGGCAAACCTACGAGCAGTACTTC. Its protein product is CASSSLRDRQTYEQYF.

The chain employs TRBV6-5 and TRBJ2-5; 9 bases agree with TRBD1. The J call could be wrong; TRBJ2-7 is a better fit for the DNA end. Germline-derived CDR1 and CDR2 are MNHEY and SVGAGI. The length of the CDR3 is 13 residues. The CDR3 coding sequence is TGTGCCAGCAGTAGGGACAGGGACCACGAGCAGTACTTC. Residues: CASSRDRDHEQYF.

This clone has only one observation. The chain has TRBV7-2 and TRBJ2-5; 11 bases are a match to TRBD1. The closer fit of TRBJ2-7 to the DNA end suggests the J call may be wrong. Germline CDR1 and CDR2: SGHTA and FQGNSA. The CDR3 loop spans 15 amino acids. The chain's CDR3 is CASSPSGQGGGEQYF. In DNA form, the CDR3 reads TGTGCCAGCAGCCCCTCGGGACAGGGGGGGGGCGAGCAGTACTTC.

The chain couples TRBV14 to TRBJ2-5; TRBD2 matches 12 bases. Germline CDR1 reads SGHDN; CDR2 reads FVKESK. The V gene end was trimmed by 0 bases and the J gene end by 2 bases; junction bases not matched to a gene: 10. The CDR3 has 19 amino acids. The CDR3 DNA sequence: TGTGCCAGCAGCCAAGAGATCGCTAGCGGGAGGGCCGGGCAAGAGACCCAGTACTTC. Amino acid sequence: CASSQEIASGRAGQETQYF.

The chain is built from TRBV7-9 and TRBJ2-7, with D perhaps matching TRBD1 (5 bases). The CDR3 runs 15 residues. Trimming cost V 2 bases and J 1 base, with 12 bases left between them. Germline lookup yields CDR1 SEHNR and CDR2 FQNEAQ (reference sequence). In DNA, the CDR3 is TGTGCCAGCAGCTTACAGGGTGAAAGTTCCTACGAGCAGTACTTC. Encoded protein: CASSLQGESSYEQYF.

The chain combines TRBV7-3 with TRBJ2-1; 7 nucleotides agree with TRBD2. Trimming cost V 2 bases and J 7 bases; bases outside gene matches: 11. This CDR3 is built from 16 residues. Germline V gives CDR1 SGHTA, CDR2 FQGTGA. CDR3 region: CASSLYGGKLANEQFF. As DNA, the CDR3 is TGTGCCAGCAGCTTATATGGGGGTAAACTAGCGAATGAGCAGTTCTTC.

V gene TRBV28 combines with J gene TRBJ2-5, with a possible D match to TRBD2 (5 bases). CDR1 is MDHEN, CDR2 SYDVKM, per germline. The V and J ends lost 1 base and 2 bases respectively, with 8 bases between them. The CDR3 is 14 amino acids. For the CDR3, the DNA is TGTGCCAGCAGTTTATTACTAGGACAAGAGACCCAGTACTTC. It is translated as CASSLLLGQETQYF.

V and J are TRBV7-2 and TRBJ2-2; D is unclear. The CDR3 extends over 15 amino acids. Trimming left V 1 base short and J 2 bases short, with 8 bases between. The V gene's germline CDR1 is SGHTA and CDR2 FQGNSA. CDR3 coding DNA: TGTGCCAGCAGCTTAGTTGCCACAAACACCGGGGAGCTGTTTTTT. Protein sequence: CASSLVATNTGELFF.

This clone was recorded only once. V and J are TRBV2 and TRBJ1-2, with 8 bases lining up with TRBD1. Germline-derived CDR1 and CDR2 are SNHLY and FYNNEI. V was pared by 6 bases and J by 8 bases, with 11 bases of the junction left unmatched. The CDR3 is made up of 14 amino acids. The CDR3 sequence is CASSIQGGIEGYTF. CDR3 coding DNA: TGTGCCAGCAGCATACAGGGGGGTATAGAAGGCTACACCTTC.

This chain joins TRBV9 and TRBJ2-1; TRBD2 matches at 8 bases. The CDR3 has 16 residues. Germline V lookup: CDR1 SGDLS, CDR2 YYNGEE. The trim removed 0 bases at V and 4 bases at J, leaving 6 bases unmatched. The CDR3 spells CASSVGAAGAYNEQFF. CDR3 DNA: TGTGCCAGCAGCGTAGGCGCAGCGGGAGCATACAATGAGCAGTTCTTC.

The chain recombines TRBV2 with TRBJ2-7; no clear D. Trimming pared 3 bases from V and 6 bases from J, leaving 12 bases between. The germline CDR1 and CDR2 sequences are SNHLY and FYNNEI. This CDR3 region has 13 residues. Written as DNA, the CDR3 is TGTGCCAGCAGTGATTTAAGGCAGGCCGAGCAGTACTTC. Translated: CASSDLRQAEQYF.

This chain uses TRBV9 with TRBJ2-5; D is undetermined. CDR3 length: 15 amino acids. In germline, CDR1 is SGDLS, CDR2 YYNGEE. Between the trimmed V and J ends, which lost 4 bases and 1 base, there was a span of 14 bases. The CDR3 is CASSPNPVPQETQYF. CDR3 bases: TGTGCCAGCAGCCCGAACCCAGTACCCCAAGAGACCCAGTACTTC.

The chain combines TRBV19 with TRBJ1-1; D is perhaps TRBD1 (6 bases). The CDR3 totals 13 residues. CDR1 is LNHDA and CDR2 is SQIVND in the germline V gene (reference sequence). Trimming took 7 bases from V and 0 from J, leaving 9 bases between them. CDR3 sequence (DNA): TGTGCCAGTAATACAGGGATGAACACTGAAGCTTTCTTT. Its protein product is CASNTGMNTEAFF.

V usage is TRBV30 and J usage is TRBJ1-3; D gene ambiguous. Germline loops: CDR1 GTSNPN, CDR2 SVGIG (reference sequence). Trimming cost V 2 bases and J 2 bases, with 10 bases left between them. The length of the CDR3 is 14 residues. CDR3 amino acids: CAWSFGSAGNTIYF. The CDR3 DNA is TGTGCCTGGAGTTTCGGCAGCGCTGGAAACACCATATATTTT.

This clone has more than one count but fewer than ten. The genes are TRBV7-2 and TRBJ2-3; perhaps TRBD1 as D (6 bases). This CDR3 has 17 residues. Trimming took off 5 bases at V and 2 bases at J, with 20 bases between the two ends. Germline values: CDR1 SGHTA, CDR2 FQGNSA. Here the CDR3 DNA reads TGTGCCAGCAGCGCCCTAGGACAGAGCTATTCCACAGATACGCAGTATTTT. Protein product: CASSALGQSYSTDTQYF. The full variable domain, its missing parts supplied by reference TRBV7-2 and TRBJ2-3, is GAGVSQSPSNKVTEKGKDVELRCDPISGHTALYWYRQSLGQGLEFLIYFQGNSAPDKSGLPSDRFSAERTGGSVSTLTIQRTQQEDSAVYLCASSALGQSYSTDTQYFGPGTRLTVL.

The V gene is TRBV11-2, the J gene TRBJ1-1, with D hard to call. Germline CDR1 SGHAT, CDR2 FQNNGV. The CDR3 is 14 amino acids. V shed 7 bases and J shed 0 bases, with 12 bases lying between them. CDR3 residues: CASIPGRMNTEAFF. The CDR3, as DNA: TGTGCCAGCATCCCAGGCAGGATGAACACTGAAGCTTTCTTT.

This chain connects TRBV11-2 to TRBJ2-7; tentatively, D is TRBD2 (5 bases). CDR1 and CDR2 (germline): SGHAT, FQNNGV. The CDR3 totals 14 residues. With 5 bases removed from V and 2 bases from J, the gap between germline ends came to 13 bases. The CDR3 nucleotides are TGTGCCAGCAGCCCGCGGGTCGGCCCCTACGAGCAGTACTTC. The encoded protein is CASSPRVGPYEQYF.

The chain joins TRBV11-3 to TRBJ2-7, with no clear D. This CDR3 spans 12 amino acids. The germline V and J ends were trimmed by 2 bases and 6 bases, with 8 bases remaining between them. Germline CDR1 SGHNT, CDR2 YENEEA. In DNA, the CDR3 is TGTGCCAGCAGCTTAAATGGAGCCGAGCAGTACTTC. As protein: CASSLNGAEQYF.

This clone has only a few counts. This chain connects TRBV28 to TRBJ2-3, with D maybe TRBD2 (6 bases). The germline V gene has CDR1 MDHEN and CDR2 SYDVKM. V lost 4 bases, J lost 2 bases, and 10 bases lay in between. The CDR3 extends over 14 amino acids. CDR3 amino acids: CASSSGGDTDTQYF. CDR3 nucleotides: TGTGCCAGCAGTTCAGGAGGGGACACAGATACGCAGTATTTT.

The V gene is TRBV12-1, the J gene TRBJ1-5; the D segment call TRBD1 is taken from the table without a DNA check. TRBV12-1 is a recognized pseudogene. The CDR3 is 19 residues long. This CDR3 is CASSFGLGDRGRGEQPQHF. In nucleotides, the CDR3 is TGTGCCAGCAGCTTTGGCCTTGGGGACAGGGGAAGAGGGGAGCAGCCCCAGCATTTT.

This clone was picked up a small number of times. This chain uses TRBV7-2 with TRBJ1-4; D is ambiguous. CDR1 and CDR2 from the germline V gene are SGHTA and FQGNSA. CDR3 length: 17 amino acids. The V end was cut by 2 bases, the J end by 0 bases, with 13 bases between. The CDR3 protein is CASSLSTLGATNEKLFF. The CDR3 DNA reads TGTGCCAGCAGCTTATCTACCTTGGGAGCAACTAATGAAAAACTGTTTTTT.

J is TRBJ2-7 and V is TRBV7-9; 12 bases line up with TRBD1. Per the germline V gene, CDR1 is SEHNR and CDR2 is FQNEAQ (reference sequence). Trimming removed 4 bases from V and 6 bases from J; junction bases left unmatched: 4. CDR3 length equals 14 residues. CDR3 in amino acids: CASSSGTGGFEQYF. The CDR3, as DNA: TGTGCCAGCAGCTCCGGGACAGGGGGCTTCGAGCAGTACTTC.

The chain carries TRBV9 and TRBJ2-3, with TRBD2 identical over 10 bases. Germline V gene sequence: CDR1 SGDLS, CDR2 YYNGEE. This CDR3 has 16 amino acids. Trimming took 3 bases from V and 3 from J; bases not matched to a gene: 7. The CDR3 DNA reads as TGTGCCAGCAGCGCGGAAACTAGCGGGACAACAGATACGCAGTATTTT. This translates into CASSAETSGTTDTQYF. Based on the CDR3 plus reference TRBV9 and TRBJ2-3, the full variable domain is DSGVTQTPKHLITATGQRVTLRCSPRSGDLSVYWYQQSLDQGLQFLIQYYNGEERAKGNILERFSAQQFPDLHSELNLSSLELGDSALYFCASSAETSGTTDTQYFGPGTRLTVL.

CDR3: CASSEETSQYF. As DNA, the CDR3 is TGTGCCAGCAGTGAGGAGACTAGCCAGTACTTC. J is TRBJ2-5 and V is TRBV2; D is perhaps TRBD2 (6 bases). The CDR3 consists of 11 residues. CDR1 SNHLY and CDR2 FYNNEI come from the germline V gene. V was cut by 3 bases and J by 10 bases, with 9 bases left in between. Based on the CDR3 plus reference TRBV2 and TRBJ2-5, the full variable domain is EPEVTQTPSHQVTQMGQEVILRCVPISNHLYFYWYRQILGQKVEFLVSFYNNEISEKSEIFDDQFSVERPDGSNFTLKIRSTKLEDSAMYFCASSEETSQYFGPGTRLLVL.

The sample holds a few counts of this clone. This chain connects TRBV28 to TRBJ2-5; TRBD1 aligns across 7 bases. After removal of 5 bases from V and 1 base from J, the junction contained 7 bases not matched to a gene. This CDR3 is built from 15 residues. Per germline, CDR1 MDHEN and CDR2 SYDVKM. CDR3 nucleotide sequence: TGTGCCAGCAGTAAAAAGGCAGGGGGCCAAGAGACCCAGTACTTC. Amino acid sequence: CASSKKAGGQETQYF.

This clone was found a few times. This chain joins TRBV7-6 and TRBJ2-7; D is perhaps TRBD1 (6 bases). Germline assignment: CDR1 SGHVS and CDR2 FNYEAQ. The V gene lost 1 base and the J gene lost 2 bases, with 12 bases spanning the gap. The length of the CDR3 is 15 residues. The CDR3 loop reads CASSLGGGPTYEQYF. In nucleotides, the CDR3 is TGTGCCAGCAGCTTAGGTGGGGGCCCCACCTACGAGCAGTACTTC.

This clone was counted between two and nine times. CDR3: CAISEAGAFSNEQFF. CDR3 DNA sequence: TGTGCCATCAGTGAGGCGGGAGCATTCTCCAATGAGCAGTTCTTC. The rearrangement uses TRBV10-3 and TRBJ2-1; 7 positions match TRBD2. The CDR3 loop spans 15 amino acids. J lost 6 bases, V lost 2 bases, and 7 bases had no gene match. Germline V CDR1 and CDR2: ENHRY, SYGVKD.